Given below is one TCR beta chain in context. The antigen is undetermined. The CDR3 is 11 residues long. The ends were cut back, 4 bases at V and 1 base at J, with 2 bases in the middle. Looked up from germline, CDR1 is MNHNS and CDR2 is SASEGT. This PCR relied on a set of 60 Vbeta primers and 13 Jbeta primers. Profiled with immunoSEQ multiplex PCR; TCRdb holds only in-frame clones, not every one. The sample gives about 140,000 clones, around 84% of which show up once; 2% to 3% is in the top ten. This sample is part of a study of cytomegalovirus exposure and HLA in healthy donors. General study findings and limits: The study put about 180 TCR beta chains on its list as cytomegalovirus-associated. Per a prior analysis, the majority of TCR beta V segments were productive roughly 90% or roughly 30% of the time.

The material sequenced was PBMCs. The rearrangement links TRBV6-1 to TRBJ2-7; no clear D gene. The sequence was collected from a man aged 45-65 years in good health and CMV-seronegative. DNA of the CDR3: TGTGCCAGCAGTGCTTCCTACGAGCAGTACTTC. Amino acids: CASSASYEQYF.